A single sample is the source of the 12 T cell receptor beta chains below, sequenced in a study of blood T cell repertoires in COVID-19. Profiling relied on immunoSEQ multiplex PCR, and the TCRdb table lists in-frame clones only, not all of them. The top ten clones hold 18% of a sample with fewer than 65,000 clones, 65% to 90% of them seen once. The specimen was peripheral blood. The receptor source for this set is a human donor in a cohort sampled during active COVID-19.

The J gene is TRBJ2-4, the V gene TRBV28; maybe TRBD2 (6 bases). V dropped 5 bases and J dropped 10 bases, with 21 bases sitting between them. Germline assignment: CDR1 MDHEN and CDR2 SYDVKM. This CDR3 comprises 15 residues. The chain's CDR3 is CASSRGTHGGKIQYF. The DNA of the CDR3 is TGTGCCAGCAGTAGGGGCACCCATGGCGGGAAGATTCAGTACTTC.

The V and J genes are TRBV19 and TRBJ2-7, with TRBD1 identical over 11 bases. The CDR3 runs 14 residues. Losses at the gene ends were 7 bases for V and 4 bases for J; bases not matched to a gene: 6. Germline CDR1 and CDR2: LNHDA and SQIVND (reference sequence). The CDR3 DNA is TGTGCCAGTACTCCCGGGACAGGGGGGTACGAGCAGTACTTC. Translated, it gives CASTPGTGGYEQYF.

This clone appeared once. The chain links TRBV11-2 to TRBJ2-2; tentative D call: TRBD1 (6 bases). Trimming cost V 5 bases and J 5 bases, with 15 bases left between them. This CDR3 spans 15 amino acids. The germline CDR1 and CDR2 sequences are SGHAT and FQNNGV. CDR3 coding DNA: TGTGCCAGCAGCATCTTACAGGGAACTACCGGGGAGCTGTTTTTT. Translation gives CASSILQGTTGELFF.

CDR3 sequence reads: CASNTQGAGTEAFF. CDR3 DNA: TGTGCCAGCAACACACAGGGGGCGGGGACTGAAGCTTTCTTT. The chain couples TRBV7-2 to TRBJ1-1, with 9 nucleotides matching TRBD1. V was clipped by 7 bases and J by 5 bases; unmatched bases: 8. The CDR3 loop spans 14 amino acids. Germline CDR1 SGHTA, CDR2 FQGNSA.

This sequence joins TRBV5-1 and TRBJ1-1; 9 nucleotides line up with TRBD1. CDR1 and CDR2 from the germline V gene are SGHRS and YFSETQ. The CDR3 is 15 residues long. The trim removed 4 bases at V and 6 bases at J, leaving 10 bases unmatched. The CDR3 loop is CASSAQQGALAEAFF. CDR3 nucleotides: TGCGCCAGCAGCGCCCAACAGGGGGCGTTGGCTGAAGCTTTCTTT.

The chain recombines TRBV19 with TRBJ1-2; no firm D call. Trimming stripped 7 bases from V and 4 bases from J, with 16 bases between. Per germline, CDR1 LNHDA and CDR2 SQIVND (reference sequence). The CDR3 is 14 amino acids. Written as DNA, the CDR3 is TGTGCCAGTACCTCCCGACGGGTCGGCTATGGCTACACCTTC. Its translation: CASTSRRVGYGYTF.

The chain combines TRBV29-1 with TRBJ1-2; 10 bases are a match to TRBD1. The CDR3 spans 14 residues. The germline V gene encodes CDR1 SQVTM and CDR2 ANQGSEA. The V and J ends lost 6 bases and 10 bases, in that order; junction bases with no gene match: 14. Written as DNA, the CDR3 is TGCAGCGTCGTCCTCGGGACAGGGGCATTAGTCTACACCTTC. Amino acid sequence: CSVVLGTGALVYTF. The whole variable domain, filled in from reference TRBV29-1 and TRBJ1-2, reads SAVISQKPSRDICQRGTSLTIQCQVDSQVTMMFWYRQQPGQSLTLIATANQGSEATYESGFVIDKFPISRPNLTFSTLTVSNMSPEDSSIYLCSVVLGTGALVYTFGSGTRLTVV.

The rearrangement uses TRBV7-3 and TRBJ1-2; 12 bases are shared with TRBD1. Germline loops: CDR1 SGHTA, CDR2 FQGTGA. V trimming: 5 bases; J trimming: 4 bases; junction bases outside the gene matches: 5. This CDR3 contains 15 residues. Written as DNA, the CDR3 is TGTGCCAGCAGCCCCGGGACAGGGGGCGTCTATGGCTACACCTTC. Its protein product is CASSPGTGGVYGYTF.

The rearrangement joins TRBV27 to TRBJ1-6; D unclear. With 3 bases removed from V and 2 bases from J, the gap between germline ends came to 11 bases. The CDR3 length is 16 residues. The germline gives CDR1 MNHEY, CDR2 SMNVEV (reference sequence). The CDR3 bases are TGTGCCAGCAGTTTCCGGGGAATGACCTATAATTCACCCCTCCACTTT. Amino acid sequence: CASSFRGMTYNSPLHF.

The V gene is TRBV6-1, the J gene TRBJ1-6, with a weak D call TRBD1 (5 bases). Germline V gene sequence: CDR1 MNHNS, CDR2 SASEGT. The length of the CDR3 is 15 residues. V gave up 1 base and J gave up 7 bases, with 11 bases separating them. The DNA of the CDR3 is TGTGCCAGCAGTGAAGTAGGCAGGGAAAATTCACCCCTCCACTTT. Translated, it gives CASSEVGRENSPLHF.

The CDR3 nucleotides read TGCGCCAGCAGCCAAGGACTAGCGGGGAACAATGAGCAGTTCTTC. It specifies CASSQGLAGNNEQFF. The genes are TRBV4-3 and TRBJ2-1; 11 nucleotides match TRBD2. The ends lost 1 base at V and 5 bases at J; junction bases unmatched: 1. Germline-derived CDR1 and CDR2 are LGHNA and YSLEER. The CDR3 is 15 residues long.

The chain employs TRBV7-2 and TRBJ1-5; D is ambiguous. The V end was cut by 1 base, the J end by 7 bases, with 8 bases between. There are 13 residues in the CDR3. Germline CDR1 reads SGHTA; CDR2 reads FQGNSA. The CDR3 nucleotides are TGTGCCAGCAGCTTAGGTGGGCAGCAGCCCCAGCATTTT. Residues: CASSLGGQQPQHF. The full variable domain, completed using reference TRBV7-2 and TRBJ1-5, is GAGVSQSPSNKVTEKGKDVELRCDPISGHTALYWYRQSLGQGLEFLIYFQGNSAPDKSGLPSDRFSAERTGGSVSTLTIQRTQQEDSAVYLCASSLGGQQPQHFGDGTRLSIL.